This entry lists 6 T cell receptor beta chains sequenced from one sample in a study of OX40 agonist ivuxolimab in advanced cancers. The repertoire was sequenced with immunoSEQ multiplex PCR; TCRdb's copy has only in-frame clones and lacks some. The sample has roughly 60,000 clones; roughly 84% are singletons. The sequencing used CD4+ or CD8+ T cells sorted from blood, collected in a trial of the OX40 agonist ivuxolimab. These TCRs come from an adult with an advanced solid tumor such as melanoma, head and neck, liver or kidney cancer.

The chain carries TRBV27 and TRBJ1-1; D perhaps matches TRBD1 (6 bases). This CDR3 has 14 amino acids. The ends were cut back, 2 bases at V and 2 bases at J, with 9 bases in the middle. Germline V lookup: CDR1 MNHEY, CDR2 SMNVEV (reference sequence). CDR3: CASSLAGANTEAFF. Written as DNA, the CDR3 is TGTGCCAGCAGTTTAGCGGGGGCTAACACTGAAGCTTTCTTT.

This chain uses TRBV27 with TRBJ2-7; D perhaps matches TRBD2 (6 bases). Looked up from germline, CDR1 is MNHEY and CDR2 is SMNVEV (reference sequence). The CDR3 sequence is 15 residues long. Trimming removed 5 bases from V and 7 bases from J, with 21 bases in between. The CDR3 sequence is CASSPLGTHSGEQYF. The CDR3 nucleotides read TGTGCCAGCAGTCCACTCGGGACTCACTCTGGGGAGCAGTACTTC.

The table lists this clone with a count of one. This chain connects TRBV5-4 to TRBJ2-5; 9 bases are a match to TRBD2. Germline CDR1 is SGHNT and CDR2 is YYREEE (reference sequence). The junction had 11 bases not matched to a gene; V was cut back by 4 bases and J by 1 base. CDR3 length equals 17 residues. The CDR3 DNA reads TGTGCCAGCAGCCCTCGGACTAGCGCCAAACTCCAAGAGACCCAGTACTTC. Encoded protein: CASSPRTSAKLQETQYF.

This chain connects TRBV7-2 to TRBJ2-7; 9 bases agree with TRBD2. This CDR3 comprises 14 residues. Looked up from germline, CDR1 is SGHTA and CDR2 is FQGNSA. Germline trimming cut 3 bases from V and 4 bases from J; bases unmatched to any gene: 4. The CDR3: CASSFGGGAYEQYF. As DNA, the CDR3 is TGTGCCAGCAGCTTCGGCGGGGGGGCGTACGAGCAGTACTTC.

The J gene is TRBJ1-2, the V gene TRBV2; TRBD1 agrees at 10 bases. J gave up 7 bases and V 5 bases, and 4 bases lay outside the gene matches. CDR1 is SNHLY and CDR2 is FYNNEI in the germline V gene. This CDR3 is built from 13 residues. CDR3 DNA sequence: TGTGCCAGCAGTATGGGACAGGGGATTGGCTACACCTTC. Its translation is CASSMGQGIGYTF.

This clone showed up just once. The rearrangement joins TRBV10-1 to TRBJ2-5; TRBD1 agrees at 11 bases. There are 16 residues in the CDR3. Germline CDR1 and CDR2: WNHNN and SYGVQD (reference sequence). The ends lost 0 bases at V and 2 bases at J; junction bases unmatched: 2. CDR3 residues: CASSESGTGGQETQYF. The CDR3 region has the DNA TGCGCCAGCAGTGAGTCCGGGACAGGGGGACAAGAGACCCAGTACTTC.